This T cell receptor (beta chain) is drawn from a study of OX40 agonist ivuxolimab in advanced cancers. Overall study: An agonistic human IgG2 monoclonal antibody against OX40 (CD134) was given. Eligibility admitted prior anti-PD-1, anti-PD-L1 or anti-CTLA-4 therapy; 35% to 40% had some.

Study-wide points: Which antigen the expanded peripheral T cells recognized is unknown. Averaging showed that CD8+ T cells had more expanded clones than CD4+ did.

From germline, CDR1 is SGHTA and CDR2 FQGNSA. Trimming cost V 3 bases and J 3 bases; bases outside gene matches: 4. This CDR3 has 14 amino acids. Remarks on this clone: Antigen specificity is unknown.

TCRdb's copy holds only in-frame clones and misses some; the assay was immunoSEQ multiplex PCR. The repertoire consists of some 30,000 clones, with roughly 91% occurring once and the leading ten covering about 9%. Sequencing was performed on CD4+ or CD8+ T cells sorted from blood, taken in a trial of the OX40 agonist ivuxolimab. The clonotype comes from an adult with an advanced solid tumor such as melanoma, head and neck, liver or kidney cancer. V is TRBV7-2 and J is TRBJ2-7; 8 bases agree with TRBD2. The CDR3 loop reads CASSLTSEIYEQYF. CDR3 coding DNA: TGTGCCAGCAGCTTGACTAGCGAGATCTACGAGCAGTACTTC.